This T cell receptor beta chain was captured by sequencing in a study of CXCR3-negative and CXCR3-positive naive CD8 T cells. Turning to the study itself: Each library held about 1.5 +/- 0.3 million TRB reads, approximately 140 million in total. Study-wide results and caveats: Memory, not naive, CXCR3-negative and CXCR3-positive cells differed in TRBV-TRBJ usage. Researchers report that CXCR3-positive naive cells carry more hydrophobic TRB CDR3s than CXCR3-negative naive cells.

Germline V CDR1 and CDR2: SGHVS, FQNEAQ. This CDR3 is 16 amino acids long. The study made its TRB cDNA libraries by 5' RACE, adding UMI labels. TCRdb re-analyzed the 5' RACE reads; it lists each CDR3 protein once, without DNA. The listing contains 55,000 to 75,000 distinct CDR3 sequences. In regard to this clonotype: Its antigen is undetermined.

V and J are TRBV7-8 and TRBJ2-3; the D gene TCRdb calls, TRBD2, cannot be checked with no DNA. This TCR was sampled from a human donor in good health. Some clones in this sample may be carry-over from other donors' samples. The specimen was naive CXCR3+ CD8+ T cells from blood. Subset denoted: CD45RO-CCR7+CD27+CD95- naive CD8+ T cells expressing CXCR3 (TNR3+). The CDR3 spells CASSLVSGGVLDTQYF.